The 2 T cell receptor beta chains given below trace back to one sample, sequenced in a study of beta chain features in type 1 diabetes. General study results and limits: In all four CD4+ subsets, TCRB CDR3 length was significantly, moderately reduced in type 1 diabetes.

The antigens these receptors bind are not known. Of the isolated RNA, all was reverse transcribed, and so the sequenced material was expressed TCRB transcripts. Sequenced by immunoSEQ multiplex PCR; TCRdb stores in-frame clones only, minus some. This sample has 300,000 to 450,000 clones, with about 12% found just once. Sequences were obtained from naive CD4+ T cells from blood. These receptors were taken from a woman younger than 35 with type 1 diabetes.

V is TRBV5-4 and J is TRBJ2-3; D is ambiguous. The CDR3 has 13 amino acids. The germline V gene has CDR1 SGHNT and CDR2 YYREEE (reference sequence). Trimming pared 6 bases from V and 0 bases from J, leaving 8 bases between. The DNA of the CDR3 is TGTGCCAGCATCGAACGGAGCACAGATACGCAGTATTTT. It encodes CASIERSTDTQYF.

J is TRBJ2-1 and V is TRBV29-1, with D tentatively TRBD2 (6 bases). The CDR3 runs to 14 residues. V lost 7 bases to trimming and J lost 9 bases, with 22 bases between them. In germline, CDR1 is SQVTM, CDR2 ANQGSEA. CDR3 region: CSGAGRLKEGEQFF. DNA of the CDR3: TGCAGCGGGGCGGGGCGGTTGAAGGAAGGTGAGCAGTTCTTC.